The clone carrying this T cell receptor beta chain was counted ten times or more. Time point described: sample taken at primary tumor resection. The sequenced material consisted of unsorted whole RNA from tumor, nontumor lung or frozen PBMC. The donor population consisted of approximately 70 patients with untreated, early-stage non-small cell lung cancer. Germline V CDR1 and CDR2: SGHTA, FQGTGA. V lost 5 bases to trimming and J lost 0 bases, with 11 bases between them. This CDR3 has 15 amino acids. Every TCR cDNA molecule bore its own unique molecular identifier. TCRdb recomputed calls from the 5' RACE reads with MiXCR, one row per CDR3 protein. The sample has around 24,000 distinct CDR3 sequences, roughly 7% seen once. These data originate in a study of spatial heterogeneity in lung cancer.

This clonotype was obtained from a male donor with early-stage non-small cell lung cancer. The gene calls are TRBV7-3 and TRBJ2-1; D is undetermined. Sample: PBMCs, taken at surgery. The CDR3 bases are TGTGCCAGCAGCCCCAGGAAGAGCTCCTACAATGAGCAGTTCTTC. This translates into CASSPRKSSYNEQFF.